This T cell receptor (beta chain) comes out of a study of response to subunit inactivated influenza vaccine. TCRdb itself ran the RT-PCR reads through MiXCR, one entry per CDR3 protein. In the table there are approximately 500,000 distinct CDR3 sequences, 14% of which are singletons. With respect to this clonotype: Antigen unknown.

Notes on the study in general: New T cells are recruited in small numbers by each seasonal influenza vaccination, according to the authors' suggestion.

The sequencing here drew on PBMCs from blood, taken roughly 12 days after vaccination. This clonotype originated in a man between 50 and 59 years old who received an inactivated influenza vaccine.

The CDR3 DNA sequence: TGCAGTGTTAACGAGGGTGGGACCGGCAATGAGCAGTTCTTC. Encoded protein: CSVNEGGTGNEQFF. The chain combines TRBV20-1 with TRBJ2-1; TRBD1 or TRBD2 may be the D gene (5 bases each). In germline, CDR1 is DFQATT, CDR2 SNEGSKA (reference sequence). V lost 7 bases, J lost 6 bases, and 19 bases lay in between. This CDR3 is built from 14 residues.